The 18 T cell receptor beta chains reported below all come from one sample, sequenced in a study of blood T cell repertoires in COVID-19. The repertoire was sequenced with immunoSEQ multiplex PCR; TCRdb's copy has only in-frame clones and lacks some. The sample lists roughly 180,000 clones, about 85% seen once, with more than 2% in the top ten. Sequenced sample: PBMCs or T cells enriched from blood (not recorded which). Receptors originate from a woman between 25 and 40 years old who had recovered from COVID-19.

The CDR3 region has the DNA TGTGCCAGCAGTGAAGTACAGGGCGTCGGTGGCTACACCTTC. Translated, it gives CASSEVQGVGGYTF. The rearrangement joins TRBV2 to TRBJ1-2; maybe TRBD1 (6 bases). The CDR3 is 14 amino acids. Per the germline V gene, CDR1 is SNHLY and CDR2 is FYNNEI. The ends were cut back, 1 base at V and 7 bases at J, with 13 bases in the middle.

DNA of the CDR3: TGTGCCAGCAGGGCGACAGGAGCTAACTATGGCTACACCTTC. Protein product: CASRATGANYGYTF. The genes are TRBV5-4 and TRBJ1-2; perhaps TRBD1 as D (6 bases). The V end lost 5 bases, the J end lost 0 bases, and 11 bases lay between the germline ends. Germline V gives CDR1 SGHNT, CDR2 YYREEE (reference sequence). The CDR3 is 14 residues long. Complete variable domain (other parts from reference TRBV5-4 and TRBJ1-2): ETGVTQSPTHLIKTRGQQVTLRCSSQSGHNTVSWYQQALGQGPQFIFQYYREEENGRGNFPPRFSGLQFPNYSSELNVNALELDDSALYLCASRATGANYGYTFGSGTRLTVV.

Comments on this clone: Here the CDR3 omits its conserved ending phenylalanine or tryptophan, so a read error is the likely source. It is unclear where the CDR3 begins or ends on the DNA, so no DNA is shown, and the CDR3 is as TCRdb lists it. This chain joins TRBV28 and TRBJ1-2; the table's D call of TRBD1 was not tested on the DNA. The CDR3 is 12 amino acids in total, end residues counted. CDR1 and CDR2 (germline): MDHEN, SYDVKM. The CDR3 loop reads CASSGPGKGQDP.

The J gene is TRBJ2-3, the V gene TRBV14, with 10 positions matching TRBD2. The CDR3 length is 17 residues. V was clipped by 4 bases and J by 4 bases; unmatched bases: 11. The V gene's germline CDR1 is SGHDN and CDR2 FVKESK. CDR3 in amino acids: CASSLRRASGGADTQYF. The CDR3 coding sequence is TGTGCCAGCAGCCTCCGAAGGGCTAGCGGGGGAGCAGATACGCAGTATTTT.

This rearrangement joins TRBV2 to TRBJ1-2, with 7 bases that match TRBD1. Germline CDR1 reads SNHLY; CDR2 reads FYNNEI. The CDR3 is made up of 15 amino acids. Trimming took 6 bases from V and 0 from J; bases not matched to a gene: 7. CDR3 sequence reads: CASSPDRAPNYGYTF. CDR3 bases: TGTGCCAGCAGCCCAGACAGGGCCCCTAACTATGGCTACACCTTC.

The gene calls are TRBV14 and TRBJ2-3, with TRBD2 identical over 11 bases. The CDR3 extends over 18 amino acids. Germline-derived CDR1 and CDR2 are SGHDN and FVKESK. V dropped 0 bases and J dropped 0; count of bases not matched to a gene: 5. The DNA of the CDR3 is TGTGCCAGCAGCCAAGAAGTCGGGACTAGCGGTAGCACAGATACGCAGTATTTT. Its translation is CASSQEVGTSGSTDTQYF.

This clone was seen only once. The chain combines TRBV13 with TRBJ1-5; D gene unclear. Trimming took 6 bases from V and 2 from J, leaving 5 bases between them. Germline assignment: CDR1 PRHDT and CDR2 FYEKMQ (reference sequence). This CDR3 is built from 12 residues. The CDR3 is CASSQGNQPQHF. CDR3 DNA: TGTGCCAGCAGTCAGGGCAATCAGCCCCAGCATTTT.

This CDR3 reads CASSLSDQPQHF. CDR3 in DNA: TGTGCCAGCAGTTTATCCGATCAGCCCCAGCATTTT. This chain connects TRBV27 to TRBJ1-5; D uncertain. Germline loops: CDR1 MNHEY, CDR2 SMNVEV (reference sequence). V lost 0 bases and J lost 5, with 2 bases in between. This CDR3 spans 12 amino acids.

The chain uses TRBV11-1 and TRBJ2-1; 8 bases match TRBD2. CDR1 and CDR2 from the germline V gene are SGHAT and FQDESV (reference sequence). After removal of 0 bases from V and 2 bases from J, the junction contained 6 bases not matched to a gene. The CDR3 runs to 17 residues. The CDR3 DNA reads TGTGCCAGCAGCTTAGCGCTTTCGACTAGCGCCTACAATGAGCAGTTCTTC. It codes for CASSLALSTSAYNEQFF. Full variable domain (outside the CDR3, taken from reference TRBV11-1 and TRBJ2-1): EAEVAQSPRYKITEKSQAVAFWCDPISGHATLYWYRQILGQGPELLVQFQDESVVDDSQLPKDRFSAERLKGVDSTLKIQPAELGDSAMYLCASSLALSTSAYNEQFFGPGTRLTVL.

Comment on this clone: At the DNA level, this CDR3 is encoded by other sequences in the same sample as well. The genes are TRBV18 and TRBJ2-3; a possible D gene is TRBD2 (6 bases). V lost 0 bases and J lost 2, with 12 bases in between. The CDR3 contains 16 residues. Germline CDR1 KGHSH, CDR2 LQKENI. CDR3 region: CASSPPLGGSTDTQYF. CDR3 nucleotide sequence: TGTGCCAGCTCACCACCGTTGGGGGGATCCACAGATACGCAGTATTTT. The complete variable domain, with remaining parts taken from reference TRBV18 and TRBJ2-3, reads NAGVMQNPRHLVRRRGQEARLRCSPMKGHSHVYWYRQLPEEGLKFMVYLQKENIIDESGMPKERFSAEFPKEGPSILRIQQVVRGDSAAYFCASSPPLGGSTDTQYFGPGTRLTVL.

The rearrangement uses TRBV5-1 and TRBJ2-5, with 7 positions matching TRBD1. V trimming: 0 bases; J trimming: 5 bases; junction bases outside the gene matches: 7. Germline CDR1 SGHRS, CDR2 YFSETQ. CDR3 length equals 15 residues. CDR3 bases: TGCGCCAGCAGCTTGGTAGGCGGCAGGGGGGAGACCCAGTACTTC. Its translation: CASSLVGGRGETQYF.

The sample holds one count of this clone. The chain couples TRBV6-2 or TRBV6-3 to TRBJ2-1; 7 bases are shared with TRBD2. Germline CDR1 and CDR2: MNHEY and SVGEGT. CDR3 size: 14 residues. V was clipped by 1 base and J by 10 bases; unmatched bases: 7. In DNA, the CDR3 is TGTGCCAGCAGTTACTGGGACTACCCCAGGGAGCAGTTCTTC. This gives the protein CASSYWDYPREQFF.

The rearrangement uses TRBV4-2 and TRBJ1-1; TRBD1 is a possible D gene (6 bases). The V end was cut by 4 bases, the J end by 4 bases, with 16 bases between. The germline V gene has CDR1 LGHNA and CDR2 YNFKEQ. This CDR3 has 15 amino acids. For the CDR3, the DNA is TGTGCCAGCAGCCCCATTCGAGGGGGTGTCACTGAAGCTTTCTTT. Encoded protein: CASSPIRGGVTEAFF.

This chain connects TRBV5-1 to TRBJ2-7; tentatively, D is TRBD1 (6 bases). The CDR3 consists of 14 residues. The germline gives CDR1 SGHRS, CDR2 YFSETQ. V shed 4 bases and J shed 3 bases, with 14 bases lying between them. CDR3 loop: CASSPKGVGYEQYF. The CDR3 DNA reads TGCGCCAGCAGCCCGAAGGGGGTCGGCTACGAGCAGTACTTC.

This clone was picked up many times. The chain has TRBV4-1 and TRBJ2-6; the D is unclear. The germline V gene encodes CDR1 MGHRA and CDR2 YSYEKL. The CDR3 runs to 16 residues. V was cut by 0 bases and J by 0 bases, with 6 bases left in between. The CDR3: CASSQDRGSGANVLTF. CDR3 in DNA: TGCGCCAGCAGCCAAGATCGAGGCTCTGGGGCCAACGTCCTGACTTTC.

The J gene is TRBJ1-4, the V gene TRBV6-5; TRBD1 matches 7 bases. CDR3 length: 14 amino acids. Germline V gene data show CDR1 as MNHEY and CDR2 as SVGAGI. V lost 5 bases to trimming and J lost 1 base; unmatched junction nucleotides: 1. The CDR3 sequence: CASSNRGTNEKLFF. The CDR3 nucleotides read TGTGCCAGCAGTAACAGGGGAACTAATGAAAAACTGTTTTTT.

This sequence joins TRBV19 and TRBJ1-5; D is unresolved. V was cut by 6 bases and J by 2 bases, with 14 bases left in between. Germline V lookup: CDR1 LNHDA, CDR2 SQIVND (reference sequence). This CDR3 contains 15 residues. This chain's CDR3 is CASREYGKGNQPQHF. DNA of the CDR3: TGTGCCAGTAGGGAGTACGGGAAGGGCAATCAGCCCCAGCATTTT.

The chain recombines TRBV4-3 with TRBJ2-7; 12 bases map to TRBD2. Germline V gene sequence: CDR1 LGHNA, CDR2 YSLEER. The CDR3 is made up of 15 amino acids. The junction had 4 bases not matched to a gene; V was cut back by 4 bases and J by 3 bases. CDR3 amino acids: CASSPRTSGDYEQYF. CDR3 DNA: TGCGCCAGCAGCCCGAGGACTAGCGGGGACTACGAGCAGTACTTC.